The source of this T cell receptor (beta chain) is a study of shared clonotypes between healthy human individuals. Every subset had its genomic DNA shared out evenly among several immunoSEQ plates. Sequenced by immunoSEQ multiplex PCR; TCRdb stores in-frame clones only, minus some. The sample lists 600,000 to 700,000 clones, more than 70% occurring once. CDR1 is MDHEN and CDR2 is SYDVKM in the germline V gene. This CDR3 is 15 amino acids long. With 2 bases removed from V and 0 bases from J, the gap between germline ends came to 10 bases. All the donors were Caucasian adults who lived in Nashville, Tennessee.

Material: memory CD4+ T cells sorted from blood. This sample's subset: CD45RA-negative fraction. The chain couples TRBV28 to TRBJ1-2; D possibly corresponds to TRBD1 (6 bases). This TCR was recovered from a woman aged 30 to 39 in good health. The CDR3 loop is CASSLGGGTNYGYTF. In DNA form, the CDR3 reads TGTGCCAGCAGTTTAGGGGGCGGGACTAACTATGGCTACACCTTC.